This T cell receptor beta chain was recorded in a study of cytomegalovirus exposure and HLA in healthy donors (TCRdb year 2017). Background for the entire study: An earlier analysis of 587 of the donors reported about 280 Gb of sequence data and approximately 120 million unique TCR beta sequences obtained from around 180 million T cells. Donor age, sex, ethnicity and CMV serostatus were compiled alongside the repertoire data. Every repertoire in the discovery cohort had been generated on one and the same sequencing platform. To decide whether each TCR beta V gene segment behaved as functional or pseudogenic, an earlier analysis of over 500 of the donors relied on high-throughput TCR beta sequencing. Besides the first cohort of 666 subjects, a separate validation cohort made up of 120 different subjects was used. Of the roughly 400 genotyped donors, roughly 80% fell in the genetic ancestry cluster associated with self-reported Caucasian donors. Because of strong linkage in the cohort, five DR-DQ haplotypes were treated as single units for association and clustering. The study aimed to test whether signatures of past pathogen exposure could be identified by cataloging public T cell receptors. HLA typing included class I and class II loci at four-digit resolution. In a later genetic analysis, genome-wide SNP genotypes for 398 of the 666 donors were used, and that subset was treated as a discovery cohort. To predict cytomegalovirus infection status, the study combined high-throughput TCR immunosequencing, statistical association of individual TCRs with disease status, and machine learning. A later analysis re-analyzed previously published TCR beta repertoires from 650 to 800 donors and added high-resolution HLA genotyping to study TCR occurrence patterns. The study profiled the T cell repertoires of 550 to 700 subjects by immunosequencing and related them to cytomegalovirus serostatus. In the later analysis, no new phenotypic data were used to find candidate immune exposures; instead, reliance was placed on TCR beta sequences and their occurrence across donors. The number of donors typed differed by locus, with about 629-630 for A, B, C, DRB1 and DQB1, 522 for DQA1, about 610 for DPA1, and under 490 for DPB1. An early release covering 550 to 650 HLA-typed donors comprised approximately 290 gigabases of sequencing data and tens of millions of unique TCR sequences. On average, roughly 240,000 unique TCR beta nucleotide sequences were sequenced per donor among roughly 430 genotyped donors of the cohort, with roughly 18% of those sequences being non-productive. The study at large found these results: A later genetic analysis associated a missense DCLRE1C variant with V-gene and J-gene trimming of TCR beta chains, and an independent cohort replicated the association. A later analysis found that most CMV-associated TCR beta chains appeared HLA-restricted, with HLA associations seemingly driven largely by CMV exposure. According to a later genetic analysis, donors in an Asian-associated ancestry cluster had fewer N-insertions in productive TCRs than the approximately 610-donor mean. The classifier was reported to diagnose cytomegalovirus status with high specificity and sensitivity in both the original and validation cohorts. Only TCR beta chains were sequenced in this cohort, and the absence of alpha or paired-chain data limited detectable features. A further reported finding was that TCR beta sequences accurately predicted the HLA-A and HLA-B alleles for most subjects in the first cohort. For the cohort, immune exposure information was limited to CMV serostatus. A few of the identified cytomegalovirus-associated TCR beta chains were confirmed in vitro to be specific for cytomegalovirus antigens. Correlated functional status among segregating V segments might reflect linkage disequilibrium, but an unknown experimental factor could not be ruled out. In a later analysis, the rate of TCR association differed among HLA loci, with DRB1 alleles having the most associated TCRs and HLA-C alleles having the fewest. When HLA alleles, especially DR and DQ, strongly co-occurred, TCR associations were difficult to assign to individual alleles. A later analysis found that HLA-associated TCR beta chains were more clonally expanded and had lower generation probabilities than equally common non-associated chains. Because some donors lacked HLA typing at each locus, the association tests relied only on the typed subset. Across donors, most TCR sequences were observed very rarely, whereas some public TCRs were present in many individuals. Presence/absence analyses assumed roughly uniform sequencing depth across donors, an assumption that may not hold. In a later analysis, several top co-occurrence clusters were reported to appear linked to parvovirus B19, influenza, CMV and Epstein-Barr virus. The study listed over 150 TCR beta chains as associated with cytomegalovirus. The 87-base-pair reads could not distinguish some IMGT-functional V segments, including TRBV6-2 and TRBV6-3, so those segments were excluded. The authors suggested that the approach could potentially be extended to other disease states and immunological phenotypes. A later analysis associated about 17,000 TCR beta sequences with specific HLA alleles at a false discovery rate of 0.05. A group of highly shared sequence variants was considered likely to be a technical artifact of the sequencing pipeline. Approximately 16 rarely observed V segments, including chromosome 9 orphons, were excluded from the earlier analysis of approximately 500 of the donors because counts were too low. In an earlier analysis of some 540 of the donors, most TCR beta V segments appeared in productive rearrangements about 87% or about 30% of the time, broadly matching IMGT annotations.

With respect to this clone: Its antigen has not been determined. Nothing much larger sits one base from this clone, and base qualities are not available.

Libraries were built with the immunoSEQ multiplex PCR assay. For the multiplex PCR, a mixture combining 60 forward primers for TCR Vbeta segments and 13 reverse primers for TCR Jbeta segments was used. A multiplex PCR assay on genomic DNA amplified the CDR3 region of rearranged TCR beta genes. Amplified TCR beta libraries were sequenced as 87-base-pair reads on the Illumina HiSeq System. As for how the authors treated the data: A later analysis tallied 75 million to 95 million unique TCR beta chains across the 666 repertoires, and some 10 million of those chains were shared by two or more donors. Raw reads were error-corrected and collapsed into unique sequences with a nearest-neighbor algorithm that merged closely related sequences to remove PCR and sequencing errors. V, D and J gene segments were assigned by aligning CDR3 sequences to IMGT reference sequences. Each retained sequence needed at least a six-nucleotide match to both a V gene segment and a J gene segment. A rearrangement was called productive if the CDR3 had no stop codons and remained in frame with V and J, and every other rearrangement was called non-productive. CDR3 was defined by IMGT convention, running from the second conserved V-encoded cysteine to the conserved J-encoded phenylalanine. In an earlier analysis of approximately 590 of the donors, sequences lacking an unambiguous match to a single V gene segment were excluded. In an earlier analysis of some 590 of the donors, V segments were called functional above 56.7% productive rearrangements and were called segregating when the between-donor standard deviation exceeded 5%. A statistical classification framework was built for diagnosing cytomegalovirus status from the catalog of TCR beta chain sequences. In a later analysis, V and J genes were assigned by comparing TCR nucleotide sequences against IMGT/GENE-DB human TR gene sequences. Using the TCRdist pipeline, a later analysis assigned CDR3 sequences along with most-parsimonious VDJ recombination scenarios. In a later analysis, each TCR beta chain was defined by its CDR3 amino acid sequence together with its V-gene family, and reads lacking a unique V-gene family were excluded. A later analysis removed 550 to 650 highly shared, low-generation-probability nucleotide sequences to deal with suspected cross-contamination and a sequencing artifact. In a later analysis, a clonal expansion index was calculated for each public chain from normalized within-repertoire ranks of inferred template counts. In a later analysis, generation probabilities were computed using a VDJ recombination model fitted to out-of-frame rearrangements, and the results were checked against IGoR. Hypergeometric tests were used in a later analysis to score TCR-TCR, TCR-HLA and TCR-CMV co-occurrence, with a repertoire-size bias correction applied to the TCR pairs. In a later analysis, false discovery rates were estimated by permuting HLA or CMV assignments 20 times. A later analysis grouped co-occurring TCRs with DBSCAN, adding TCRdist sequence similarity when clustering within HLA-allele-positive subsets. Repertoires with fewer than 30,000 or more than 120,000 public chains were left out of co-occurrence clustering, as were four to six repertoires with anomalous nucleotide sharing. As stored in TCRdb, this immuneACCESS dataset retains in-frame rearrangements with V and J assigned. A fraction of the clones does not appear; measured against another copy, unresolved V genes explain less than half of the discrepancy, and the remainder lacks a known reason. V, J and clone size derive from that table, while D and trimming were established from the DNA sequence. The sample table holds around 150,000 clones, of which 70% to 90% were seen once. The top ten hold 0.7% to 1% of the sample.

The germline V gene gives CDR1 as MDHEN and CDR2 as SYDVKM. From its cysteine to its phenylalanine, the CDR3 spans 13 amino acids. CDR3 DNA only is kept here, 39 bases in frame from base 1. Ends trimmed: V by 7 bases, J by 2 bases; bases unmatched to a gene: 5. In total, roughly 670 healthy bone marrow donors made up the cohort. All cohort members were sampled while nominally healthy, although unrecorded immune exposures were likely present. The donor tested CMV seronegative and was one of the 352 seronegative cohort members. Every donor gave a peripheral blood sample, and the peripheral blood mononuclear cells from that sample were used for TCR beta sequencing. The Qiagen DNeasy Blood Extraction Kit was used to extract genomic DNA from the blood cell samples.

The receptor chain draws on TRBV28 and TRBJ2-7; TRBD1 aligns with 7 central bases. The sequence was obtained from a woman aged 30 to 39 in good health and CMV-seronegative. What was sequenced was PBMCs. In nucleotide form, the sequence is TGTGCCAGCACAGACAGGGTACCCTACGAGCAGTACTTC. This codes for CASTDRVPYEQYF.